This TCR beta chain was identified in a study of T cells after posttransplantation cyclophosphamide (dated by TCRdb to 2015 to 2016). General notes on the study: Using TRB sequencing, the study followed how the T cell repertoire reconstituted after myeloablative bone marrow transplantation in which posttransplantation cyclophosphamide served as GVHD prophylaxis. Blood from every one of the 30 to 40 PTCy patients who had 1-year posttransplant specimens underwent TRB sequencing. Antigen receptor sequencing was done on samples from over 30 PTCy-treated patients and from roughly 15 related bone marrow donors of those patients. In 3 patients, up to about 3 additional blood samples taken between 2 and 5.2 years after transplant also underwent TRB sequencing, as did pretransplant blood from a handful of patients. Public TRB sequences were searched against a database of over 3,000 sequences associated with responses to pathogens, tumor antigens, self-antigens and alloantigens. Because TRA and TRB clonality were tightly correlated in 9 samples, subsequent TCR analyses were focused on TRB only. Points the paper makes about the study in general: Across the approximately 45 patients, TRB clonality was highly associated with recipient CMV seropositivity and CMV reactivation, and diversity with PTCy was similar to that in the CNI/methotrexate controls. At 1-2 months, donor-recipient similarity was low but rose over the first year, and the later blood repertoires were often dominated by donor CD8+ memory clones. The TRB repertoires of T cells infiltrating skin or GI tract showed only limited overlap with the TRB repertoires of T cells in blood.

A control cohort of about a dozen patients who had been given myeloablative marrow transplants with methotrexate plus a calcineurin inhibitor was sampled 1 year after transplant. Peripheral blood and bone marrow mononuclear cells were isolated by Ficoll-Hypaque density centrifugation and were cryopreserved. V is clipped by 6 bases and J by 1 base, and the sequence between their germline boundaries is 10 bases long. The germline V gene (reference sequence) supplies CDR1 LNHDA and CDR2 SQIVND. The CDR3 spans 14 residues, from the cysteine through the phenylalanine. The only DNA kept is the CDR3, 42 bases in frame from the first base. TRB sequencing was run on genomic DNA with either the immunoSEQ assay at survey resolution or the hsTCRB kit. Processing in the source paper ran as follows. Initial read processing used immunoSEQ software, and repertoire analyses used the LymphoSeq R package. Clonality was computed as 1 minus normalized Shannon entropy, and a Gini coefficient was also calculated for each TRB dataset. To infer phenotypes in unsorted samples, TRB sequences from sorted subsets of the recipient or donor were mapped onto the unsorted samples of the same recipient. Imported from immuneACCESS, the table was reduced by TCRdb to in-frame sequences with V and J called. These copies leave out some clones; in studies compared against another copy, an unresolved V gene accounts for under half, and the cause of the remainder is not known. V and J calls and clone size are copied from that table; D and trimming were computed from the DNA. The sample yields approximately 12,000 clones; approximately 80% were counted once. The ten biggest clones cover about 4% of the sample.

Of note for this clone: This clone's antigen is unknown. No clone much larger than this one lies a single base away; base qualities are absent.

This specimen consisted of PBMCs, obtained 367 days after allogeneic stem cell transplant with calcineurin inhibitor and methotrexate. This TCR was sampled from a male patient younger than 45 who received an allogeneic stem cell transplant from an unrelated donor, was CMV-positive, and had acute GVHD only. Some T cells may originate with the graft donor following a transplant. This sequence uses TRBV19 and TRBJ2-1; 5 matching bases give a weak D call of TRBD2. The DNA is TGTGCCAGTAGGGCCGGGGAGTCCTACAATGAGCAGTTCTTC. Translation gives CASRAGESYNEQFF.